Detailed here is one T cell receptor beta chain. Its cognate antigen is unknown. The sequence runs out 3 residues before the end of the CDR3; the remainder is reconstructed from the germline J gene. This sample is drawn from a study of T cells in women clearing cervical HPV infection. Study-wide background: Blood came at first lesion visit for cases, post-clearance for controls. Overall study results and limits: TRBV6-7 abundance was lower in cases than controls (around 0.1% versus 0.15%).

Germline assignment: CDR1 DFQATT and CDR2 SNEGSKA (reference sequence). V lost 0 bases and J lost 2; bases outside the gene matches: 4. The CDR3 has 15 amino acids. Genomic DNA, averaging 1200 ng per sample, yielded TCR beta CDR3 via immunoSEQ. This table comes from immunoSEQ multiplex PCR, and its TCRdb copy is limited to in-frame clones, with some not included. The table lists just under 35,000 clones. The specimen was blood buffy coat. The source is a woman aged 18 to 75 with a cervical HPV16 infection that either progressed to CIN3+ or cleared (not recorded which). J is TRBJ2-3 and V is TRBV20-1; TRBD2 matches at 8 bases. The CDR3 is CSAREPSGFTDTQYF. Incomplete CDR3 DNA: TGCAGTGCTAGAGAGCCTAGCGGGTTCACAGATACG.